This TCR beta chain comes out of a study of radiotherapy plus CTLA-4 blockade in lung cancer. Study at large: Objective responses emerged in 15% to 20% of patients, and around 31% attained disease control. Findings and limits, study-wide: It was early blood T cell clone dynamics, with interferon-beta, that reportedly best predicted response.

This table comes from immunoSEQ multiplex PCR, and its TCRdb copy is limited to in-frame clones, with some not included. The table has about 95,000 clones, 80% to 85% seen once. A word on this clone: The antigen is unknown.

The CDR3 length is 15 residues. V lost 0 bases to trimming and J lost 0 bases, with 7 bases between them. CDR1 is SGHRS, CDR2 YFSETQ, per germline. This specimen was peripheral blood, taken from a patient treated with radiotherapy plus ipilimumab. This chain uses TRBV5-1 with TRBJ1-5; D uncertain. The sequence derives from a human donor with non-small cell lung cancer who had a partial response to radiotherapy plus ipilimumab. In DNA form, the CDR3 reads TGCGCCAGCAGCTTGGAGGAGGGTAGCAATCAGCCCCAGCATTTT. Translated, it gives CASSLEEGSNQPQHF. The full variable domain, in which reference TRBV5-1 and TRBJ1-5 provide the parts outside the CDR3, is KAGVTQTPRYLIKTRGQQVTLSCSPISGHRSVSWYQQTPGQGLQFLFEYFSETQRNKGNFPGRFSGRQFSNSRSEMNVSTLELGDSALYLCASSLEEGSNQPQHFGDGTRLSIL.